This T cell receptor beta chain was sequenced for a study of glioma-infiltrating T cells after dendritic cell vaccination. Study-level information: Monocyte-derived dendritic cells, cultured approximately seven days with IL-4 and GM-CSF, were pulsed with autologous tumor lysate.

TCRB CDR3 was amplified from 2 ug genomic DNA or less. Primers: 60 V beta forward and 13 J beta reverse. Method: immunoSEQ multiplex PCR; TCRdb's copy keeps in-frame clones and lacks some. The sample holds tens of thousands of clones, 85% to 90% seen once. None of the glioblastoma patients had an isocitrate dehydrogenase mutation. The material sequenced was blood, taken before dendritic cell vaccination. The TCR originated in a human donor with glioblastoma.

For the CDR3, the DNA is TGTGCCAGCAGTCCTACCGGGGAGCTGTTTTTT. Encoded protein: CASSPTGELFF. This chain uses TRBV28 with TRBJ2-2, with unresolved D. V lost 5 bases and J 5 bases, leaving 3 bases between the germline ends. Germline lookup yields CDR1 MDHEN and CDR2 SYDVKM. The CDR3 has 11 amino acids.